One and the same sample provided the 27 T cell receptor beta chains below, sequenced in a study of spatial heterogeneity in lung cancer (dated by TCRdb to about 2019). Here is what the overall study found, with its caveats: The number of expanded intratumoral alpha and beta TCRs correlated with the tumor nonsynonymous mutation count.

Antigens of these TCRs are unknown. The library was obtained by 5' RACE. TCRdb names NextSeq 500 as the instrument used. TCRdb cleaned the public reads at Q25 with fastp, built clones with MiXCR and kept in-frame beta chains. Rows merge per CDR3 protein into single entries with the most common DNA and genes. This sample lists under 7,500 distinct CDR3 sequences; 13% to 15% were detected once. Around 9% of the sample lies in the top ten. Reading the label with the study, this specimen's time point is: sample taken at primary tumor resection. The sequences come from lung tumor tissue, collected at surgery. Receptor source: a female donor with early-stage non-small cell lung cancer.

This clonotype is labeled medium-sized (0.01 to 0.1%). This beta chain is off target for a library built for alpha chains, so its abundance means little. This sequence joins TRBV7-2 and TRBJ2-1, with 7 bases lining up with TRBD2. Trimming at V came to 5 bases and at J to 2 bases, leaving 9 bases not matched to a gene. Looked up from germline, CDR1 is SGHTA and CDR2 is FQGNSA. The CDR3 runs to 16 residues. The CDR3 loop reads CASSLRPGGTYNEQFF. For the CDR3, the DNA is TGTGCCAGCAGCCTAAGGCCCGGGGGGACCTACAATGAGCAGTTCTTC.

This clonotype is deemed medium-sized (0.01 to 0.1%). At one of its ends the junction is not consistent with the germline gene, which may arise from a read error. Found in a library prepared for alpha chains, this beta chain is an off-target read, and its abundance has little meaning. The V call is TRBV12-3 or TRBV12-4, the J call TRBJ2-3; 9 bases match TRBD2. There are 13 residues in the CDR3. DNA of the CDR3: TGTGCCAGCAGTTTAGAGTTAGCGGGGGTGGCCGGGTTT. Its translation: CASSLELAGVAGF.

Concerning this clonotype: This beta chain appears as a stray read in a library generated for alpha chains; its size is not informative. V is TRBV7-9 and J is TRBJ1-6, with D possibly matching TRBD1 (5 bases). The germline V gene encodes CDR1 SEHNR and CDR2 FQNEAQ (reference sequence). Trimming removed 8 bases from V and 0 bases from J, with 14 bases in between. The CDR3 length is 16 residues. CDR3 sequence: CASPGVGGSYNSPLHF. CDR3 nucleotide sequence: TGTGCCAGCCCGGGGGTCGGGGGCTCCTATAATTCACCCCTCCACTTT.

There are many counts of this clonotype. This beta chain turned up in a library designed for alpha chains; as an off-target read, its abundance says little. This chain uses TRBV9 with TRBJ1-2; D is unresolved. The CDR3 sequence is 13 residues long. Trimming took off 0 bases at V and 2 bases at J, with 5 bases between the two ends. Germline V lookup: CDR1 SGDLS, CDR2 YYNGEE. The CDR3 sequence: CASSVVQNYGYTF. The CDR3 region has the DNA TGTGCCAGCAGCGTAGTACAGAACTATGGCTACACCTTC. Drawing the rest from reference TRBV9 and TRBJ1-2, the complete variable domain is DSGVTQTPKHLITATGQRVTLRCSPRSGDLSVYWYQQSLDQGLQFLIQYYNGEERAKGNILERFSAQQFPDLHSELNLSSLELGDSALYFCASSVVQNYGYTFGSGTRLTVV.

Ten or more counts support this clonotype. This beta chain came through as a stray read in a library set up for alpha chains, and its size says little. The chain carries TRBV20-1 and TRBJ2-3; 11 positions match TRBD2. This CDR3 is 15 amino acids long. The V and J ends lost 5 bases and 2 bases, in that order; junction bases with no gene match: 6. Germline values: CDR1 DFQATT, CDR2 SNEGSKA (reference sequence). CDR3 protein: CSASLAGGPTDTQYF. DNA of the CDR3: TGCAGTGCTTCCCTAGCGGGGGGACCCACAGATACGCAGTATTTT.

With respect to this clonotype: This beta chain lies outside the target of a library built for alpha chains; its clone size means little. The J gene is TRBJ1-1, the V gene TRBV7-3; D ambiguous. There are 14 residues in the CDR3. Germline V gene data show CDR1 as SGHTA and CDR2 as FQGTGA. V was shortened by 5 bases and J by 1 base, with 11 bases between the two germline ends. CDR3 residues: CASSLHGQNTEAFF. CDR3 sequence (DNA): TGTGCCAGCAGCCTACATGGGCAGAACACTGAAGCTTTCTTT.

This clonotype was seen ten or more times. Being off target in a library aimed at alpha chains, this beta chain has a size of little meaning. This sequence joins TRBV7-2 and TRBJ2-2; 11 bases are shared with TRBD2. Germline CDR1 SGHTA, CDR2 FQGNSA. CDR3 size: 19 residues. V dropped 5 bases and J dropped 1; count of bases not matched to a gene: 12. The CDR3 bases are TGTGCCAGCAGCCCCCGCGGTAGCGGGGGGGCCGAGAACACCGGGGAGCTGTTTTTT. Amino acids: CASSPRGSGGAENTGELFF.

This clonotype was observed many times. This beta chain is a stray sequence in a library constructed for alpha chains; its clone size is not meaningful. The chain combines TRBV7-9 with TRBJ2-3; D call uncertain. V shed 5 bases and J shed 4 bases, with 7 bases lying between them. From germline, CDR1 is SEHNR and CDR2 FQNEAQ (reference sequence). The CDR3 covers 12 residues. DNA for the CDR3: TGTGCCAGCAGCCCTTCCGCAGATACGCAGTATTTT. Protein product: CASSPSADTQYF.

This clonotype ranks as medium-sized (0.01 to 0.1%). Found in a library prepared for alpha chains, this beta chain is an off-target read, and its abundance has little meaning. The J gene is TRBJ1-2, the V gene TRBV6-5; no clear D. The CDR3 sequence is 11 residues long. V dropped 7 bases and J dropped 4 bases, with 7 bases sitting between them. CDR1 MNHEY and CDR2 SVGAGI come from the germline V gene. CDR3 DNA sequence: TGTGCCAGCAAGACGGGCTATGGCTACACCTTC. Translation gives CASKTGYGYTF.

This clonotype showed up just once. With the library built for alpha chains, this beta chain is off target and its frequency is not meaningful. The rearrangement links TRBV12-3 or TRBV12-4 to TRBJ1-1, with unresolved D. Trimming cost V 3 bases and J 2 bases, with 13 bases left between them. The CDR3 is 15 amino acids. CDR3 in amino acids: CASSFPRTPNTEAFF. In nucleotides, the CDR3 is TGTGCCAGCAGTTTTCCGAGGACCCCCAACACTGAAGCTTTCTTT.

Relative to its sample, this clonotype is medium-sized. This beta chain represents an off-target read in a library built for alpha chains; its size is of limited meaning. The V call is TRBV6-1, the J call TRBJ1-5, with 9 bases fitting TRBD1. Unmatched junction bases numbered 2, after V lost 9 bases and J lost 5 bases. The CDR3 length is 12 residues. In germline, CDR1 is MNHNS, CDR2 SASEGT. CDR3 coding DNA: TGTGCCAGTGGGACAGGGCATCAGCCCCAGCATTTT. Protein product: CASGTGHQPQHF.

This clonotype rates as large. A library prepared for alpha chains yielded this beta chain as an off-target read; its size is of little meaning. The chain combines TRBV24-1 with TRBJ2-1; possibly TRBD1 or TRBD2 for D (7 bases each). Germline CDR1 is KGHDR and CDR2 is SFDVKD. CDR3 size: 17 residues. V lost 11 bases and J lost 5, with 27 bases in between. CDR3 sequence: CAIGTQGGGGLNNEQFF. Written as DNA, the CDR3 is TGTGCCATCGGAACCCAGGGGGGGGGCGGTTTGAACAATGAGCAGTTCTTC.

This clonotype is judged medium-sized (0.01 to 0.1%). Since the library was made to target alpha chains, this beta chain is a stray read and its abundance is not meaningful. The genes are TRBV20-1 and TRBJ2-6; D remains ambiguous. V was cut by 6 bases and J by 5 bases, with 5 bases left in between. Germline V gene data show CDR1 as DFQATT and CDR2 as SNEGSKA (reference sequence). CDR3 length: 11 residues. Written as DNA, the CDR3 is TGCAGTGCGGGGAGGGCCAACGTCCTGACTTTC. Amino acid sequence: CSAGRANVLTF.

The table lists this clonotype with many counts. With the library built for alpha chains, this beta chain is off target and its frequency is not meaningful. The J gene is TRBJ2-4, the V gene TRBV6-5; D gene uncertain. The V gene's germline CDR1 is MNHEY and CDR2 SVGAGI. V lost 4 bases to trimming and J lost 8 bases, with 9 bases between them. This CDR3 comprises 12 residues. CDR3 residues: CASSSRLDIQYF. Written as DNA, the CDR3 is TGTGCCAGCAGTTCCAGACTGGACATTCAGTACTTC.

In this sample, this clonotype is medium-sized. Within a library made for alpha chains, this beta chain is off target, and its count is uninformative. The genes are TRBV7-2 and TRBJ1-3, with 7 bases fitting TRBD1. Germline trimming cut 4 bases from V and 0 bases from J; bases unmatched to any gene: 3. The CDR3 length is 15 residues. Germline CDR1 and CDR2: SGHTA and FQGNSA. The CDR3 DNA is TGTGCCAGCAGCTCGGACAGGAGCTCTGGAAACACCATATATTTT. It translates to CASSSDRSSGNTIYF. Together with reference TRBV7-2 and TRBJ1-3, the CDR3 gives the full variable domain: GAGVSQSPSNKVTEKGKDVELRCDPISGHTALYWYRQSLGQGLEFLIYFQGNSAPDKSGLPSDRFSAERTGGSVSTLTIQRTQQEDSAVYLCASSSDRSSGNTIYFGEGSWLTVV.

Regarding this clonotype: This beta chain appears as a stray read in a library generated for alpha chains; its size is not informative. DNA for the CDR3: TGTGCCAGCAGTCTCACTAGCGGGGCGGGCAATGAGCAGTTCTTC. Its translation is CASSLTSGAGNEQFF. The V call is TRBV27, the J call TRBJ2-1; 10 nucleotides match TRBD2. Germline CDR1 and CDR2: MNHEY and SMNVEV (reference sequence). With 5 bases clipped from V and 6 bases from J, the junction kept 7 bases outside the gene matches. The CDR3 runs 15 residues.

This clonotype was recorded many times. Because the library targeted alpha chains, this beta chain is an off-target read whose size means little. The rearrangement joins TRBV28 to TRBJ2-7; D not certain. V lost 4 bases to trimming and J lost 3 bases, with 22 bases between them. The CDR3 is 17 amino acids. Germline CDR1 MDHEN, CDR2 SYDVKM. This chain's CDR3 is CASSSRRGAQPIYEQYF. The CDR3, as DNA: TGTGCCAGCAGTTCTCGAAGAGGAGCCCAACCTATCTACGAGCAGTACTTC.

This clonotype is labeled as medium-sized. A library prepared for alpha chains yielded this beta chain as an off-target read; its size is of little meaning. The V call is TRBV7-2, the J call TRBJ2-2, with D perhaps TRBD2 (6 bases). The CDR3 covers 15 residues. Trimming pared 5 bases from V and 4 bases from J, leaving 14 bases between. Germline assignment: CDR1 SGHTA and CDR2 FQGNSA. The CDR3 spells CASSQTRAGTGELFF. The CDR3 DNA is TGTGCCAGCAGCCAGACTAGAGCAGGCACCGGGGAGCTGTTTTTT.

Sample share makes this clonotype large. The library was built for alpha chains, so this beta chain is an off-target read and its size means little. This chain links TRBV15 with TRBJ2-1; D uncertain. In germline, CDR1 is LNHNV, CDR2 YYDKDF (reference sequence). The CDR3 has 15 residues. V was cut by 2 bases and J by 0 bases, with 8 bases left in between. CDR3 DNA sequence: TGTGCCACCAGCAGAATGCGGCCCTCCTACAATGAGCAGTTCTTC. Residues: CATSRMRPSYNEQFF. Drawing the rest from reference TRBV15 and TRBJ2-1, the complete variable domain is DAMVIQNPRYQVTQFGKPVTLSCSQTLNHNVMYWYQQKSSQAPKLLFHYYDKDFNNEADTPDNFQSRRPNTSFCFLDIRSPGLGDTAMYLCATSRMRPSYNEQFFGPGTRLTVL.

This clonotype was found many times. A library made for alpha chains picked up this beta chain off target, so its size means little. The chain combines TRBV19 with TRBJ2-3, with unresolved D. Trimming stripped 10 bases from V and 6 bases from J, with 11 bases between. Germline CDR1 is LNHDA and CDR2 is SQIVND (reference sequence). The CDR3 runs to 11 residues. CDR3 residues: CATSEGDTQYF. The DNA for the CDR3 is TGTGCCACTTCGGAAGGGGATACGCAGTATTTT.

The sample holds many counts of this clonotype. A library prepared for alpha chains yielded this beta chain as an off-target read; its size is of little meaning. This rearrangement joins TRBV5-1 to TRBJ2-3; TRBD2 agrees at 8 bases. The CDR3 loop spans 14 amino acids. Germline values: CDR1 SGHRS, CDR2 YFSETQ. V shed 0 bases, J shed 5 bases, and the junction held 2 bases outside the gene matches. This CDR3 reads CASSLEAGEDTQYF. The CDR3 bases are TGCGCCAGCAGCTTGGAAGCGGGGGAAGATACGCAGTATTTT.

This clonotype is categorized as medium-sized. Because this beta chain is a stray read in a library intended to capture alpha chains, its abundance should not be given much weight. The chain carries TRBV5-4 and TRBJ2-2, with D perhaps TRBD2 (5 bases). The germline V gene has CDR1 SGHNT and CDR2 YYREEE (reference sequence). The V end lost 7 bases, the J end lost 6 bases, and 16 bases lay between the germline ends. CDR3 length: 14 residues. The CDR3 reads CASGEGSVAGELFF. Here the CDR3 DNA reads TGTGCCAGCGGTGAGGGCTCCGTCGCCGGGGAGCTGTTTTTT.

By sample share, this clonotype is medium-sized (0.01 to 0.1%). A library prepared for alpha chains yielded this beta chain as an off-target read; its size is of little meaning. V is TRBV6-2 or TRBV6-3 and J is TRBJ2-7; TRBD1 matches 8 bases. Germline values: CDR1 MNHEY, CDR2 SVGEGT. CDR3 length: 14 residues. J lost 3 bases, V lost 7 bases, and 8 bases had no gene match. CDR3 sequence (DNA): TGTGCCAGCATAACCGGCGGGACAGGCTACGAGCAGTACTTC. Its protein product is CASITGGTGYEQYF.

This clonotype has ten or more counts. Because this beta chain is a stray read in a library intended to capture alpha chains, its abundance should not be given much weight. J is TRBJ2-3 and V is TRBV5-1; D remains ambiguous. The CDR3 is 13 amino acids. The V end was cut by 4 bases, the J end by 6 bases, with 12 bases between. Germline V CDR1 and CDR2: SGHRS, YFSETQ. The CDR3 protein is CASSNRRVDTQYF. The CDR3 DNA reads TGCGCCAGCAGCAACAGACGTGTGGATACGCAGTATTTT.

In its sample, this clonotype was seen a few times. In a library made to pick up alpha chains, this beta chain is a stray read with a size that means little. V gene TRBV7-6 combines with J gene TRBJ2-7; D gene unclear. The V end lost 5 bases, the J end lost 5 bases, and 10 bases lay between the germline ends. CDR3 length: 12 amino acids. Germline V lookup: CDR1 SGHVS, CDR2 FNYEAQ. The CDR3 sequence is CASSPDQNEQYF. DNA for the CDR3: TGTGCCAGCAGCCCCGACCAGAACGAGCAGTACTTC.

In its sample, this clonotype was seen many times. Since the library was made to target alpha chains, this beta chain is a stray read and its abundance is not meaningful. The V gene is TRBV30, the J gene TRBJ2-3, with D tentatively TRBD2 (5 bases). This CDR3 contains 13 residues. Trimming pared 4 bases from V and 8 bases from J, leaving 16 bases between. CDR1 and CDR2 from the germline V gene are GTSNPN and SVGIG (reference sequence). The CDR3 region has the DNA TGTGCCTGGACAGCCCTAGCTAAGAGTACGCAGTATTTT. Translating gives CAWTALAKSTQYF.

By share, this clonotype ranks as medium-sized. This beta chain was picked up by a library intended for alpha chains and is off target, so its count carries little meaning. V and J are TRBV29-1 and TRBJ2-5; D may match TRBD1 or TRBD2 (5 bases each). CDR3 length: 12 residues. Trimming took 1 base from V and 5 from J, leaving 8 bases between them. Germline CDR1 and CDR2: SQVTM and ANQGSEA. The CDR3 DNA reads as TGCAGCGTTGAAGCGGGGCTGGAGACCCAGTACTTC. Residues: CSVEAGLETQYF.